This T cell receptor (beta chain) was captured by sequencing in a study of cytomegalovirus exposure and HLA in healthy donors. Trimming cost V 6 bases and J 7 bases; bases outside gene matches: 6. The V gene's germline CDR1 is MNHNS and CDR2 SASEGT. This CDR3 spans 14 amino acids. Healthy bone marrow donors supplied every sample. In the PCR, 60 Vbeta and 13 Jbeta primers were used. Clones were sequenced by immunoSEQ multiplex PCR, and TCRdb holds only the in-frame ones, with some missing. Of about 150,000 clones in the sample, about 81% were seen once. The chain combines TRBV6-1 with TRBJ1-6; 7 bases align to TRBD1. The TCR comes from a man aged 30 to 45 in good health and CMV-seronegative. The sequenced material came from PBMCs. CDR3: CASSDRVGNSPLHF. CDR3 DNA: TGTGCCAGCAGCGACAGGGTAGGAAATTCACCCCTCCACTTT.